Following are 17 T cell receptor beta chains from one sample sequenced in a study of T cells after yellow fever vaccination. TCRdb re-called the 5' RACE reads through MiXCR, storing one row per CDR3 protein. The sample has about 320,000 distinct CDR3 sequences; 9.5% to 15% are singletons. This sample comprised CD4+ T cells sorted from PBMCs, obtained 15 days after the yellow fever booster vaccination. These TCRs come from a man aged 18 to 30 who received the YFV17D yellow fever vaccine.

This clonotype was found a few times. The chain has TRBV18 and TRBJ2-3; possible D gene TRBD2, 5 bases. Between the trimmed V and J ends, which lost 5 bases and 6 bases, there was a span of 18 bases. Looked up from germline, CDR1 is KGHSH and CDR2 is LQKENI. The CDR3 spans 15 residues. DNA for the CDR3: TGTGCCAGCTCAATCGGCGGGCCCGGTAGGGATACGCAGTATTTT. The encoded protein is CASSIGGPGRDTQYF.

This chain connects TRBV20-1 to TRBJ2-5; D is tentatively TRBD1 or TRBD2 (5 bases each). The ends were cut back, 6 bases at V and 1 base at J, with 15 bases in the middle. The CDR3 is 14 amino acids. In germline, CDR1 is DFQATT, CDR2 SNEGSKA (reference sequence). CDR3 loop: CSAHDSGPQETQYF. DNA for the CDR3: TGCAGTGCCCACGACAGCGGACCCCAAGAGACCCAGTACTTC.

The chain employs TRBV5-1 and TRBJ2-5, with TRBD2 matching over 10 bases. Per germline, CDR1 SGHRS and CDR2 YFSETQ. The CDR3 covers 16 residues. V shed 1 base and J 1 base; nucleotides not matched to a gene: 4. The CDR3: CASSLYSGGPQETQYF. In DNA, the CDR3 is TGCGCCAGCAGCTTGTATAGCGGGGGGCCCCAAGAGACCCAGTACTTC.

This clonotype occurred a few times. The V and J genes are TRBV7-2 and TRBJ1-2; 8 bases align to TRBD1. Germline trimming cut 5 bases from V and 6 bases from J; bases unmatched to any gene: 5. CDR1 is SGHTA, CDR2 FQGNSA, per germline. This CDR3 has 13 residues. The CDR3 DNA sequence: TGTGCCAGCAGCCGTACGACAGGGGATGGCTACACCTTC. Its translation is CASSRTTGDGYTF.

This clonotype has only a few counts. The chain links TRBV20-1 to TRBJ2-3; 7 bases line up with TRBD2. Trimming removed 3 bases from V and 4 bases from J; junction bases left unmatched: 10. Germline V CDR1 and CDR2: DFQATT, SNEGSKA (reference sequence). The CDR3 has 15 amino acids. The CDR3 is CSASKASGASDTQYF. The CDR3, as DNA: TGCAGTGCTAGTAAGGCTAGCGGAGCGTCAGATACGCAGTATTTT.

Only a few counts were recorded for this clonotype. This sequence joins TRBV12-3 or TRBV12-4 and TRBJ1-1; D gene unclear. CDR3 length: 12 residues. V dropped 4 bases and J dropped 6 bases, with 9 bases sitting between them. Written as DNA, the CDR3 is TGTGCCAGCAGTTGGGGTTACGCTGAAGCTTTCTTT. This encodes CASSWGYAEAFF.

V is TRBV18 and J is TRBJ1-2; D is uncertain. V was pared by 3 bases and J by 0 bases, with 8 bases between. The CDR3 has 14 amino acids. CDR1 and CDR2 (germline): KGHSH, LQKENI. In DNA form, the CDR3 reads TGTGCCAGCTCACCGATTGTAACTAACTATGGCTACACCTTC. Its translation: CASSPIVTNYGYTF.

V and J are TRBV6-5 and TRBJ1-1, with TRBD1 as a possible D gene (6 bases). The CDR3 consists of 17 residues. Germline V gene lookup returns CDR1 MNHEY and CDR2 SVGAGI. The V end lost 0 bases, the J end lost 0 bases, and 14 bases lay between the germline ends. Here the CDR3 reads CASSYSIGGDMNTEAFF. CDR3 nucleotide sequence: TGTGCCAGCAGTTACTCGATTGGGGGGGACATGAACACTGAAGCTTTCTTT.

The CDR3 sequence: CASSLQSSNSPLHF. In nucleotides, the CDR3 is TGCGCCAGCAGCCTGCAGAGCTCAAATTCACCCCTCCACTTT. J is TRBJ1-6 and V is TRBV4-1; no clear D. The CDR3 runs to 14 residues. V was pared by 4 bases and J by 7 bases, with 11 bases between. In germline, CDR1 is MGHRA, CDR2 YSYEKL.

In this sample, this clonotype turned up many times. The V call is TRBV7-2, the J call TRBJ1-2; 7 bases match TRBD1. In germline, CDR1 is SGHTA, CDR2 FQGNSA. V shed 1 base, J shed 2 bases, and the junction held 4 bases outside the gene matches. The CDR3 sequence is 15 residues long. CDR3 in amino acids: CASSLVTGENYGYTF. The CDR3 DNA follows: TGTGCCAGCAGCTTAGTTACAGGGGAAAACTATGGCTACACCTTC.

This chain connects TRBV5-1 to TRBJ2-1, with TRBD1 identical over 7 bases. Losses at the gene ends were 3 bases for V and 8 bases for J; bases not matched to a gene: 14. The length of the CDR3 is 16 residues. Germline values: CDR1 SGHRS, CDR2 YFSETQ. This CDR3 reads CASSSPRGPQGDEQFF. The CDR3, as DNA: TGCGCCAGCAGCTCTCCGAGGGGGCCACAAGGTGATGAGCAGTTCTTC.

The chain carries TRBV19 and TRBJ2-2; D is possibly TRBD1 or TRBD2 (5 bases each). Deletions cut 4 bases from V and 3 bases from J, with 15 bases between. CDR1 is LNHDA and CDR2 is SQIVND in the germline V gene (reference sequence). CDR3 length: 16 residues. The CDR3 sequence: CASSRGTLRDTGELFF. CDR3 in DNA: TGTGCCAGTAGTAGGGGGACGCTGAGGGACACCGGGGAGCTGTTTTTT.

Many counts were recorded for this clonotype. This sequence joins TRBV3-1 and TRBJ2-3, with TRBD2 matching 14 bases. The trim removed 4 bases at V and 10 bases at J, leaving 16 bases unmatched. This CDR3 comprises 18 residues. Germline V gene lookup returns CDR1 LGHDT and CDR2 YNNKEL (reference sequence). CDR3 amino acids: CASSLLGLAGDPRHSQYF. For the CDR3, the DNA is TGTGCCAGCAGCCTCCTGGGACTAGCGGGGGACCCCCGCCACTCGCAGTATTTT.

This clonotype was picked up a small number of times. This chain uses TRBV5-1 with TRBJ1-2, with a weak D call TRBD1 (6 bases). Germline loops: CDR1 SGHRS, CDR2 YFSETQ. Trimming left V 2 bases short and J 2 bases short, with 13 bases between. This CDR3 is built from 15 residues. CDR3 sequence (DNA): TGCGCCAGCAGCTTAAGCCCACAGGGCAACTATGGCTACACCTTC. Amino acids: CASSLSPQGNYGYTF.

The J gene is TRBJ2-4, the V gene TRBV11-2; D is unresolved. The CDR3 consists of 12 residues. The V gene lost 1 base and the J gene lost 6 bases, with 4 bases spanning the gap. CDR1 and CDR2 (germline): SGHAT, FQNNGV. The chain's CDR3 is CASSLGPNIQYF. CDR3 nucleotide sequence: TGTGCCAGCAGCTTAGGGCCAAACATTCAGTACTTC. Together with reference TRBV11-2 and TRBJ2-4, the CDR3 gives the full variable domain: EAGVAQSPRYKIIEKRQSVAFWCNPISGHATLYWYQQILGQGPKLLIQFQNNGVVDDSQLPKDRFSAERLKGVDSTLKIQPAKLEDSAVYLCASSLGPNIQYFGAGTRLSVL.

The chain combines TRBV4-3 with TRBJ2-5; TRBD1 matches 7 bases. Germline values: CDR1 LGHNA, CDR2 YSLEER. This CDR3 spans 16 amino acids. V lost 1 base and J lost 2; bases outside the gene matches: 7. The CDR3 nucleotides are TGCGCCAGCAGCCAAGGCCCCCCGGGACAGCAAGAGACCCAGTACTTC. As protein: CASSQGPPGQQETQYF.

Here the CDR3 reads CASSYPDRGGEKLFF. DNA for the CDR3: TGTGCCAGCAGTTACCCCGACAGGGGAGGCGAAAAACTGTTTTTT. This chain joins TRBV6-5 and TRBJ1-4, with 8 bases matching TRBD1. With V trimmed by 2 bases and J by 8 bases, 7 bases remained unmatched. The CDR3 is 15 residues long. CDR1 is MNHEY and CDR2 is SVGAGI in the germline V gene.